The subject of this entry is one TCR beta chain. This specimen comes from a study of blood T cell repertoires in COVID-19. Overall study: The study drew acute and convalescent COVID-19 samples from the United States, Italy and Spain.

CDR1 and CDR2 from the germline V gene are KGHDR and SFDVKD. Trimming took 2 bases from V and 0 from J, leaving 10 bases between them. CDR3 size: 16 residues. Individuals drawn from about two dozen US areas were roughly 18 to 100 years old. Two negative PCRs, clearance, or symptom resolution characterized the recovered Cohort 3 donors. The authors' processing: Reference gene primer amplification gave estimated nucleated cell counts. Assay used: immunoSEQ multiplex PCR; TCRdb lists only in-frame clones, some missing. V, J and clone size are taken as reported in that table, and D and trimming were inferred from the DNA itself. The table records some 270,000 clones, 89% of them present only once.

The chain recombines TRBV24-1 with TRBJ2-1, with TRBD1 as a possible D gene (6 bases). Sequencing used PBMCs or T cells enriched from blood (not recorded which). This TCR was sampled from a woman between 40 and 55 years old who had recovered from COVID-19. In nucleotides, the CDR3 is TGTGCCACCAGTGATTCCCAGGGGCTCTCCTACAATGAGCAGTTCTTC. Translated: CATSDSQGLSYNEQFF.